This TCR beta chain was identified during a study of sequential checkpoint blockade in melanoma. As for the study in general: Arm A got nivolumab then ipilimumab; arm B the reverse, 1:1.

This clone was detected only a few times. Sequencing used immunoSEQ multiplex PCR; TCRdb keeps in-frame clones, though not all of them. This table has approximately 13,000 clones, roughly 70% appearing once. Treatment denoted: randomized to nivolumab then ipilimumab (arm A) or the reverse (arm B). None of the patients previously received DNA-damaging chemotherapy. Live CD3+CD8+ CD19− CD56− cells were sorted from PBMCs. The length of the CDR3 is 15 residues. Germline CDR1 SEHNR, CDR2 FQNEAQ (reference sequence). Trimming took 2 bases from V and 1 from J, leaving 11 bases between them. The sample in question was CD8+ T cells sorted from blood (inferred from file names), obtained from a patient given nivolumab and ipilimumab in sequence. The chain joins TRBV7-9 to TRBJ1-1, with D uncertain. The receptor comes from a human donor with melanoma. CDR3 loop: CASSLTSSGNTEAFF. CDR3 bases: TGTGCCAGCAGCTTAACTTCTTCAGGGAACACTGAAGCTTTCTTT.